This TCR beta chain emerged from a study of blood T cell repertoires in COVID-19. This clone was found once. The CDR3 consists of 15 residues. Germline V CDR1 and CDR2: MGHRA, YSYEKL. The junction had 4 bases not matched to a gene; V was cut back by 4 bases and J by 2 bases. TCRdb's copy holds only in-frame clones and misses some; the assay was immunoSEQ multiplex PCR. The sample has about 300,000 clones; roughly 89% are singletons. This sequence originates from a woman between 50 and 59 years old who had been exposed to COVID-19. This chain uses TRBV4-1 with TRBJ2-1, with 8 bases that match TRBD1. Sequenced sample: PBMCs or T cells enriched from blood (not recorded which). The CDR3 DNA sequence: TGCGCCAGCAGCCCAGCAGGGGGCCCCTACAATGAGCAGTTCTTC. Amino acid sequence: CASSPAGGPYNEQFF.